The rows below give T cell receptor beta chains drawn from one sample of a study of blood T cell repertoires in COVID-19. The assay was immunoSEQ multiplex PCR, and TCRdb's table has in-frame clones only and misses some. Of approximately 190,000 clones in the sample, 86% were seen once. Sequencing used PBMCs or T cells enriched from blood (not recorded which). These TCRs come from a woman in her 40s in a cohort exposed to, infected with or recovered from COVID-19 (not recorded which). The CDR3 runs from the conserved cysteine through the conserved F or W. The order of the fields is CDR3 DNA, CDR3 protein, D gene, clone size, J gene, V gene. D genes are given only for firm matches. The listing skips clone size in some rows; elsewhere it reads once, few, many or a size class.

CDR3 DNA: TGTGCCAGCAGTTTGGCGACAGGGGGAGATCCCCAGCATTTT; CDR3 protein: CASSLATGGDPQHF; D gene: TRBD1; clone size: .; J gene: TRBJ1-5; V gene: TRBV28
CDR3 DNA: TGTGCCAGCAGCGTAGGGGGCGGGAGGAGCTACGAGCAGTACTTC; CDR3 protein: CASSVGGGRSYEQYF; D gene: TRBD2; clone size: once; J gene: TRBJ2-7; V gene: TRBV9
CDR3 DNA: TGTGCCAGCAGCTCAGTAGGAGGGGCGGGCGATCAGCCCCAGCATTTT; CDR3 protein: CASSSVGGAGDQPQHF; D gene: .; clone size: .; J gene: TRBJ1-5; V gene: TRBV4-2
CDR3 DNA: TGTGCCAGTAATCTCGGTGAGGCTGGAAACACCATATATTTT; CDR3 protein: CASNLGEAGNTIYF; D gene: .; clone size: .; J gene: TRBJ1-3; V gene: TRBV19
CDR3 DNA: TGTGCCAGCAGTTTGGCTAGCGGTTACAATGAGCAGTTCTTC; CDR3 protein: CASSLASGYNEQFF; D gene: TRBD2; clone size: once; J gene: TRBJ2-1; V gene: TRBV28
CDR3 DNA: TGTGCCAGCAGCGAGGAAGGGACAGGTTCTTACGAGCAGTACTTC; CDR3 protein: CASSEEGTGSYEQYF; D gene: TRBD1; clone size: .; J gene: TRBJ2-7; V gene: TRBV9
CDR3 DNA: TGTGCCAGCAGCTTGGCTGCCAGGCATACCTATGGCTACACCTTC; CDR3 protein: CASSLAARHTYGYTF; D gene: .; clone size: .; J gene: TRBJ1-2; V gene: TRBV5-5
CDR3 DNA: TGTGCCAGCAGTTTTGTGGGACAGGGCTACGAGCAGTACTTC; CDR3 protein: CASSFVGQGYEQYF; D gene: TRBD1; clone size: .; J gene: TRBJ2-7; V gene: TRBV28
CDR3 DNA: TGTGCCAGCAGTCGGACAGGGGACGATCGACAGGAGACCCAGTACTTC; CDR3 protein: CASSRTGDDRQETQYF; D gene: TRBD1; clone size: .; J gene: TRBJ2-5; V gene: TRBV6-2/TRBV6-3
CDR3 DNA: TGTGCCAGCACCAAAGGACAGGGCACTGAAGCTTTCTTT; CDR3 protein: CASTKGQGTEAFF; D gene: TRBD1; clone size: .; J gene: TRBJ1-1; V gene: TRBV7-2
CDR3 DNA: TGTGCCAGCAGCCTACGAGAAGGACTACACAATGAGCAGTTCTTC; CDR3 protein: CASSLREGLHNEQFF; D gene: .; clone size: .; J gene: TRBJ2-1; V gene: TRBV7-9
CDR3 DNA: TGTGCCAGCAGCTCTATAATATGGACAGGGGGTGGAAGGACGAACACTGAAGCTTTCTTT; CDR3 protein: CASSSIIWTGGGRTNTEAFF; D gene: TRBD1; clone size: .; J gene: TRBJ1-1; V gene: TRBV5-8
CDR3 DNA: TGTGCCAGTAGTATAGTGCCGACGGGCTCTGGGGCCAACGTCCTGACTTTC; CDR3 protein: CASSIVPTGSGANVLTF; D gene: .; clone size: .; J gene: TRBJ2-6; V gene: TRBV19
CDR3 DNA: TGTGCCAGCAGGATTACAGGGGGCTCTGGAAACACCATATATTTT; CDR3 protein: CASRITGGSGNTIYF; D gene: TRBD1; clone size: .; J gene: TRBJ1-3; V gene: TRBV28
CDR3 DNA: TGTGCCAGCAGTGAACAGGGGGCGCATCAGCCCCAGCATTTT; CDR3 protein: CASSEQGAHQPQHF; D gene: TRBD1; clone size: once; J gene: TRBJ1-5; V gene: TRBV6-1
CDR3 DNA: TGTGCCAGCACCGAGACAGGGGATCGGACTGAAGCTTTCTTT; CDR3 protein: CASTETGDRTEAFF; D gene: TRBD1; clone size: few; J gene: TRBJ1-1; V gene: TRBV27
CDR3 DNA: TGTGCCAGCAGTTTATCAGGGGAGGACGAGCAGTACTTC; CDR3 protein: CASSLSGEDEQYF; D gene: .; clone size: .; J gene: TRBJ2-7; V gene: TRBV27
CDR3 DNA: TGTGCCAGCAGCTTAGCGAGACTAGCGGGGCACAATGAGCAGTTCTTC; CDR3 protein: CASSLARLAGHNEQFF; D gene: TRBD2; clone size: once; J gene: TRBJ2-1; V gene: TRBV7-8
CDR3 DNA: TGCAGCGTTGAAGGAATGAAGGGAGAAAACTATGGCTACACCTTC; CDR3 protein: CSVEGMKGENYGYTF; D gene: .; clone size: .; J gene: TRBJ1-2; V gene: TRBV29-1
CDR3 DNA: TGTGCCAGCAGCTTAAATCAGGGAAGGAAAGACACCTTC; CDR3 protein: CASSLNQGRKDTF; D gene: .; clone size: .; J gene: TRBJ1-2; V gene: TRBV7-9
CDR3 DNA: TGTGCCAGCAGCTCACCTCGTGCACTTTTGACTAATGAAAAACTGTTTTTT; CDR3 protein: CASSSPRALLTNEKLFF; D gene: .; clone size: .; J gene: TRBJ1-4; V gene: TRBV11-2
CDR3 DNA: TGTGCCACCAGTGATTTGAGGGACTCAAAAAACACAGATACGCAGTATTTT; CDR3 protein: CATSDLRDSKNTDTQYF; D gene: .; clone size: few; J gene: TRBJ2-3; V gene: TRBV24-1
CDR3 DNA: TGCGCCAGCAATCTAGCGGGAGGTGGAGACTACGAGCAGTACTTC; CDR3 protein: CASNLAGGGDYEQYF; D gene: TRBD2; clone size: .; J gene: TRBJ2-7; V gene: TRBV5-1
CDR3 DNA: TGCGCCAGCAGCCATAGACAGGGGAGCTCCTACGAGCAGTACTTT; CDR3 protein: CASSHRQGSSYEQYF; D gene: TRBD1; clone size: .; J gene: TRBJ2-7; V gene: TRBV4-1
CDR3 DNA: TGTGCCAGCAGCTTTCCGGGTAGCAATCAGCCCCAGCATTTT; CDR3 protein: CASSFPGSNQPQHF; D gene: .; clone size: .; J gene: TRBJ1-5; V gene: TRBV7-9
CDR3 DNA: TGTGCCAGCAGTTACTCTAGGAGCTCCTACAATGAGCAGTTCTTC; CDR3 protein: CASSYSRSSYNEQFF; D gene: .; clone size: .; J gene: TRBJ2-1; V gene: TRBV6-5
CDR3 DNA: TGTGCCAGCAGCGTAGCGTTCACTATCGGCACCGGGGAGCTGTTTTTT; CDR3 protein: CASSVAFTIGTGELFF; D gene: .; clone size: .; J gene: TRBJ2-2; V gene: TRBV9
CDR3 DNA: TGTGCCAGCTCACCGAGGCTATTTCTCGAGGGGGGGCAAAACATTCAGTACTTC; CDR3 protein: CASSPRLFLEGGQNIQYF; D gene: .; clone size: once; J gene: TRBJ2-4; V gene: TRBV18
CDR3 DNA: TGCGCCAGCAGCCAAGATCCCGGGACAGGGTGGGACACTGAAGCTTTCTTT; CDR3 protein: CASSQDPGTGWDTEAFF; D gene: TRBD1; clone size: .; J gene: TRBJ1-1; V gene: TRBV4-3
CDR3 DNA: TGTGCCAGCAGTTACTCGAAACAGGGCGGCAACACTGAAGCTTTCTTT; CDR3 protein: CASSYSKQGGNTEAFF; D gene: .; clone size: .; J gene: TRBJ1-1; V gene: TRBV6-5
CDR3 DNA: TGTGCCAGCAGCGCACAGGGGGTCCAAGAGACCCAGTACTTC; CDR3 protein: CASSAQGVQETQYF; D gene: TRBD1; clone size: .; J gene: TRBJ2-5; V gene: TRBV7-6
CDR3 DNA: TGTGCCTGGAGTTCCCTAGCGGGAAGGAACGAGCAGTACTTC; CDR3 protein: CAWSSLAGRNEQYF; D gene: TRBD2; clone size: .; J gene: TRBJ2-7; V gene: TRBV30
CDR3 DNA: TGTGCCAGCAGTTACTCGTCAGGTTACAATGAGCAGTTCTTC; CDR3 protein: CASSYSSGYNEQFF; D gene: .; clone size: .; J gene: TRBJ2-1; V gene: TRBV6-5
CDR3 DNA: TGTGCCAGCACCCAACGGAGCGGTTCGGGCGGTGGCTACACCTTC; CDR3 protein: CASTQRSGSGGGYTF; D gene: .; clone size: .; J gene: TRBJ1-2; V gene: TRBV2
CDR3 DNA: TGTGCCAGCAGCTCGGGGGACCGCCTCCATAATTCACCCCTCCACTTT; CDR3 protein: CASSSGDRLHNSPLHF; D gene: .; clone size: .; J gene: TRBJ1-6; V gene: TRBV9
CDR3 DNA: TGTGCCAGCAGTGGCCCCAGGGGGAGTTACAATGAGCAGTTCTTC; CDR3 protein: CASSGPRGSYNEQFF; D gene: TRBD1; clone size: .; J gene: TRBJ2-1; V gene: TRBV2
CDR3 DNA: TGTGCCAGCAGCACAGGGGACGGAAGCTCCTACGAGCAGTACTTC; CDR3 protein: CASSTGDGSSYEQYF; D gene: TRBD1; clone size: .; J gene: TRBJ2-7; V gene: TRBV5-4
CDR3 DNA: TGTGCCAGCAGCTCGGAGCTTTATTACAATGAGCAGTTCTTC; CDR3 protein: CASSSELYYNEQFF; D gene: .; clone size: .; J gene: TRBJ2-1; V gene: TRBV5-4
CDR3 DNA: TGTGCCAGTAGTATAGGCGGAGCCGGTTCCTACAATGAGCAGTTCTTC; CDR3 protein: CASSIGGAGSYNEQFF; D gene: .; clone size: .; J gene: TRBJ2-1; V gene: TRBV19
CDR3 DNA: TGTGCCAGCAGTGAAGCTGGCGGGGGCTCCTACAATGAGCAGTTCTTC; CDR3 protein: CASSEAGGGSYNEQFF; D gene: TRBD2; clone size: .; J gene: TRBJ2-1; V gene: TRBV6-1
CDR3 DNA: TGTGCCAGCAGCGCCGTAGGAGTCGGGGCCAACGTCCTGACTTTC; CDR3 protein: CASSAVGVGANVLTF; D gene: .; clone size: .; J gene: TRBJ2-6; V gene: TRBV7-2
CDR3 DNA: TGCGCCAGCAGTCAATCGTGCAGGGGGTATCTATATAGCGAGCAGTACTTC; CDR3 protein: CASSQSCRGYLYSEQYF; D gene: TRBD1; clone size: .; J gene: TRBJ2-7; V gene: TRBV23-1
CDR3 DNA: TGTGCCAGCAGCCCCCCCGCCCCGACAGGGCTGAACACTGAAGCTTTCTTT; CDR3 protein: CASSPPAPTGLNTEAFF; D gene: TRBD1; clone size: .; J gene: TRBJ1-1; V gene: TRBV7-9
CDR3 DNA: TGTGCCAGCAGCTTGGGGACTAACAGATACGAGCAGTACTTC; CDR3 protein: CASSLGTNRYEQYF; D gene: .; clone size: once; J gene: TRBJ2-7; V gene: TRBV5-4
CDR3 DNA: TGTGCCAGCAGCACCCCGACAGGGGGCAGTGGCTACACCTTC; CDR3 protein: CASSTPTGGSGYTF; D gene: TRBD1; clone size: .; J gene: TRBJ1-2; V gene: TRBV11-3
CDR3 DNA: TGTGCCAGCAGTGCGGGCTTGCACACTGAAGCTTTCTTT; CDR3 protein: CASSAGLHTEAFF; D gene: .; clone size: .; J gene: TRBJ1-1; V gene: TRBV12-3/TRBV12-4
CDR3 DNA: TGTGCCACCAGTGATCCAAATACAGGGGAAAGCGAAAAACTGTTTTTT; CDR3 protein: CATSDPNTGESEKLFF; D gene: TRBD1; clone size: .; J gene: TRBJ1-4; V gene: TRBV24-1
CDR3 DNA: TGTGCCAGCAGCTACGTTCGACACTACAATGAGCAGTTCTTC; CDR3 protein: CASSYVRHYNEQFF; D gene: .; clone size: .; J gene: TRBJ2-1; V gene: TRBV7-9
CDR3 DNA: TGTGCCAGTAAGGGGCGACGAGAGACAGATACGCAGTATTTT; CDR3 protein: CASKGRRETDTQYF; D gene: .; clone size: once; J gene: TRBJ2-3; V gene: TRBV5-4
CDR3 DNA: TGTGCCAGCAGCGAGGATGGGGCCAACGGGGGAAAACTGTTTTTT; CDR3 protein: CASSEDGANGGKLFF; D gene: .; clone size: .; J gene: TRBJ1-4; V gene: TRBV9
CDR3 DNA: TGTGCCAGCGCCGGGGGTGGAGTGGGAGCCTACAATGAGCAGTTCTTC; CDR3 protein: CASAGGGVGAYNEQFF; D gene: .; clone size: .; J gene: TRBJ2-1; V gene: TRBV7-9
CDR3 DNA: TGCGCCAGCAGCTTGTTCGGGGGGCAGGATGAAAAACTGTTTTTT; CDR3 protein: CASSLFGGQDEKLFF; D gene: .; clone size: once; J gene: TRBJ1-4; V gene: TRBV5-1
CDR3 DNA: TGTGCCAGTAGTTCGGGACTAGCGGGGGGGCAAGAGACCCAGTACTTC; CDR3 protein: CASSSGLAGGQETQYF; D gene: TRBD2; clone size: .; J gene: TRBJ2-5; V gene: TRBV19